This passage covers 14 T cell receptor beta chains from one sample sequenced in a study of vaccination and CD4 T cells after COVID-19. No antigen is known for these receptors. Documented treatment: roughly 11-day PBMC culture with coronavirus spike peptide pools or control peptides (ViraFEST assay). The Oncomine TCR Beta short-read assay sequenced DNA from cultured CD4+ T cells. TCRdb used MiXCR to reprocess the PCR reads, holding one entry per CDR3 protein. The sample has 20,000 or so distinct CDR3 sequences, roughly 55% seen once. The sample was CD4+ T cells from blood, cultured in vitro. The receptors come from a human donor who had recovered from COVID-19.

The V gene is TRBV15, the J gene TRBJ2-7; D possibly matches TRBD1 or TRBD2 (6 bases each). Trimming took off 3 bases at V and 0 bases at J, with 18 bases between the two ends. CDR1 is LNHNV, CDR2 YYDKDF, per germline (reference sequence). The CDR3 is 17 residues long. The CDR3 reads CATSSLGAAGISYEQYF. The CDR3, as DNA: TGTGCCACCAGCAGCCTGGGGGCGGCGGGGATCTCCTACGAGCAGTACTTC.

In its sample, this clonotype was seen a few times. The chain joins TRBV7-2 to TRBJ1-1; no firm D call. Germline V gives CDR1 SGHTA, CDR2 FQGNSA. V was shortened by 3 bases and J by 4 bases, with 12 bases between the two germline ends. The CDR3 has 14 amino acids. The CDR3 region is CASSLVGRSTEAFF. CDR3 in DNA: TGTGCCAGCAGCTTGGTTGGAAGGAGCACTGAAGCTTTCTTT.

This clonotype occurred once. This chain uses TRBV20-1 with TRBJ2-1, with 8 bases matching TRBD2. Germline CDR1 and CDR2: DFQATT and SNEGSKA (reference sequence). V was pared by 0 bases and J by 2 bases, with 3 bases of the junction left unmatched. This CDR3 has 15 residues. CDR3 region: CSARDPGRAYNEQFF. CDR3 DNA sequence: TGCAGTGCTAGAGATCCCGGGAGGGCCTACAATGAGCAGTTCTTC.

The gene calls are TRBV10-2 and TRBJ1-1; D gene uncertain. CDR1 and CDR2 from the germline V gene are WSHSY and SAAADI. The V end lost 4 bases, the J end lost 0 bases, and 6 bases lay between the germline ends. The CDR3 covers 13 residues. The DNA of the CDR3 is TGCGCCAGCAGTGTTGCCTTGAACACTGAAGCTTTCTTT. The encoded protein is CASSVALNTEAFF.

The chain combines TRBV30 with TRBJ1-1; a possible D gene is TRBD1 (5 bases). The CDR3 extends over 14 amino acids. Trimming stripped 1 base from V and 1 base from J, with 10 bases between. The germline V gene has CDR1 GTSNPN and CDR2 SVGIG (reference sequence). CDR3 coding DNA: TGTGCCTGGAGTGGGGGGTTGAGGAACACTGAAGCTTTCTTT. It specifies CAWSGGLRNTEAFF.

The V and J genes are TRBV7-9 and TRBJ2-7; the match to TRBD1 covers 11 bases. The CDR3 runs 14 residues. The J segment lost 7 bases and the V segment lost 3 bases, leaving 5 bases of the junction unmatched. CDR1 and CDR2 (germline): SEHNR, FQNEAQ (reference sequence). The CDR3 here is CASSFGQGAREQYF. The CDR3 bases are TGTGCCAGCAGCTTTGGACAGGGGGCGAGGGAGCAGTACTTC.

This clonotype was observed a few times. CDR3 nucleotide sequence: TGTGCCAGCAGCACAACAGGGTATTACACTTCTAACTATGGCTACACCTTC. Translating gives CASSTTGYYTSNYGYTF. J is TRBJ1-2 and V is TRBV27; D perhaps matches TRBD1 (6 bases). V lost 6 bases and J lost 0, with 20 bases in between. CDR1 and CDR2 from the germline V gene are MNHEY and SMNVEV (reference sequence). The CDR3 has 17 residues.

The chain recombines TRBV7-6 with TRBJ2-7; no clear D gene. The CDR3 sequence is 16 residues long. V was trimmed by 1 base and J by 3 bases, leaving 16 bases between them. Germline values: CDR1 SGHVS, CDR2 FNYEAQ. The CDR3 nucleotides are TGTGCCAGCAGCTTAGGCGGTCGCGGAGCCAGCTACGAGCAGTACTTC. Its translation: CASSLGGRGASYEQYF. Variable domain in full (rest from reference TRBV7-6 and TRBJ2-7): GAGVSQSPRYKVTKRGQDVALRCDPISGHVSLYWYRQALGQGPEFLTYFNYEAQQDKSGLPNDRFSAERPEGSISTLTIQRTEQRDSAMYRCASSLGGRGASYEQYFGPGTRLTVT.

The V gene is TRBV29-1, the J gene TRBJ1-1; D is unresolved. Per the germline V gene, CDR1 is SQVTM and CDR2 is ANQGSEA. Trimming removed 4 bases from V and 0 bases from J, with 15 bases in between. The CDR3 totals 15 residues. CDR3 coding DNA: TGCAGCGTTGGGGCCGGGTTACGTATGAACACTGAAGCTTTCTTT. It codes for CSVGAGLRMNTEAFF.

The chain recombines TRBV7-2 with TRBJ2-7; 12 bases align to TRBD2. This CDR3 has 16 amino acids. The V gene end was trimmed by 5 bases and the J gene end by 3 bases; junction bases not matched to a gene: 8. The V gene's germline CDR1 is SGHTA and CDR2 FQGNSA. Here the CDR3 DNA reads TGTGCCAGCAGCCCTGGGACTAGCGGGCCGAGCTACGAGCAGTACTTC. Translating gives CASSPGTSGPSYEQYF.

This chain links TRBV6-5 with TRBJ2-3, with a weak D call TRBD2 (7 bases). This CDR3 region has 18 residues. CDR1 is MNHEY, CDR2 SVGAGI, per germline. The ends were cut back, 0 bases at V and 1 base at J, with 17 bases in the middle. CDR3 loop: CASSYSPPGGGGTDTQYF. The DNA of the CDR3 is TGTGCCAGCAGTTACTCTCCGCCGGGGGGCGGCGGCACAGATACGCAGTATTTT.

The rearrangement joins TRBV28 to TRBJ2-5; D uncertain. This CDR3 spans 12 amino acids. V gave up 6 bases and J gave up 5 bases, with 10 bases separating them. Germline V CDR1 and CDR2: MDHEN, SYDVKM. The CDR3 nucleotides read TGTGCCAGCAGCGTCAAGAGGGAGACCCAGTACTTC. Protein product: CASSVKRETQYF.

A few counts support this clonotype. The gene calls are TRBV19 and TRBJ1-5; D gene unclear. V shed 5 bases and J shed 2 bases, with 16 bases lying between them. Germline CDR1 is LNHDA and CDR2 is SQIVND (reference sequence). The CDR3 consists of 16 residues. The CDR3: CASSPPRTKGNQPQHF. Here the CDR3 DNA reads TGTGCCAGTAGTCCCCCTCGCACGAAGGGCAATCAGCCCCAGCATTTT.

This chain joins TRBV6-1 and TRBJ2-1, with D possibly matching TRBD2 (5 bases). From germline, CDR1 is MNHNS and CDR2 SASEGT. This CDR3 has 16 residues. The germline V and J ends were trimmed by 3 bases and 3 bases, with 15 bases remaining between them. CDR3 bases: TGTGCCAGCAGTGAGTTCCGGACTCTCATCTACAATGAGCAGTTCTTC. Its protein product is CASSEFRTLIYNEQFF.